This T cell receptor beta chain was observed in a study of tumor-infiltrating lymphocytes in primary liver carcinoma. Notes on this clonotype: This may stem from a read error, because a much larger clone lies one nucleotide away. Given the absence of the conserved phenylalanine or tryptophan at the CDR3 end, a read error is likely.

With roughly 500 ng total RNA as template and a constant-region primer, TCR beta cDNA was made. What produced the TCR beta libraries was three nested multiplex PCR rounds using slightly modified ARM-PCR. The first two PCR rounds, approximately 11 cycles each, used TRBV1-TRBV30 forward primers and a C-beta reverse primer. Via MiXCR, TCRdb re-called the multiplex PCR reads, giving one row per CDR3 protein. The sample carries some 190,000 distinct CDR3 sequences, around four fifths recorded once. The CDR3 totals 15 residues. Germline loops: CDR1 SGHRS, CDR2 YFSETQ. With V trimmed by 2 bases and J by 3 bases, 6 bases remained unmatched. Without any cell sorting, about 20-31 mg of bulk tissue yielded co-extracted RNA and DNA. Each individual tumor supplied samples from five separate regions.

Sequenced sample: tumor tissue from primary liver carcinoma. The chain employs TRBV5-1 and TRBJ2-5; 8 bases line up with TRBD2. The sequence derives from a man in his forties or fifties with primary liver carcinoma and hepatitis B virus infection. CDR3 loop: CASSLSGSAEETQYS. In DNA, the CDR3 is TGCGCCAGCAGCTTAAGCGGGAGCGCGGAAGAGACCCAGTACTCC.